These T cell receptor beta chains were read from a single sample in a study of CD8 T cells in ankylosing spondylitis. TCRdb re-analysed the 5' RACE reads in MiXCR, keeping a single row per CDR3 protein. The sample records roughly 180,000 distinct CDR3 sequences, 9.5% to 15% being singletons. The sequenced sample was blood, either unsorted or a sorted T cell fraction (not recorded which). The receptors shown here come from a male donor with ankylosing spondylitis or in good health (not recorded which). Each CDR3 is given with its conserved first and last residue. The D gene is left open where the match is weak. Clone size appears in some rows only: once, few, many, or a class for an expanded clone.

CDR3nt	CDR3aa	abundance	v_gene	j_gene	d_gene
TGTGCCAGCAGAGGGGCCTTCTATGGCTACACCTTC	CASRGAFYGYTF	many	TRBV6-6	TRBJ1-2	.
TGTGCCAGCAGTTATGTTATACGGCGCACCGGGGAGCTGTTTTTT	CASSYVIRRTGELFF	.	TRBV12-3/TRBV12-4	TRBJ2-2	.
TGTGCCAGCAGCTTAGCGGCACCTCCCTTCTCCGAGCAGTACTTC	CASSLAAPPFSEQYF	few	TRBV7-9	TRBJ2-7	.
TGCGCCAGCAGCGCAGTTGGTGGGACTGAAGCTTTCTTT	CASSAVGGTEAFF	few	TRBV4-1	TRBJ1-1	.
TGTGCCAGCAGCTTAGGTTCTGGAAACACCATATATTTT	CASSLGSGNTIYF	many	TRBV11-3	TRBJ1-3	.
TGCGCCAGCCGGGGTGTGGACAGCGAGAACACCGGGGAGCTGTTTTTT	CASRGVDSENTGELFF	few	TRBV5-1	TRBJ2-2	.
TGTGCCAGCAGCCAACCTGGACTAGCGGGGGGGGAGGGTGAGCAGTTCTTC	CASSQPGLAGGEGEQFF	.	TRBV4-2	TRBJ2-1	TRBD2
TGCGCCAGCAGCAGCTCACAGGGGGACGGTTCACCCCTCCACTTT	CASSSSQGDGSPLHF	.	TRBV5-1	TRBJ1-6	TRBD1
TGCGCCAGCAACCCTGGCTGGCGGGGGGGCTCCTACAATGAGCAGTTCTTC	CASNPGWRGGSYNEQFF	few	TRBV5-1	TRBJ2-1	TRBD2
TGTGCCAGCAGCTTATCCTGGGAGGGGAGCTCCTACAATGAGCAGTTCTTC	CASSLSWEGSSYNEQFF	few	TRBV7-9	TRBJ2-1	TRBD2
TGTGCCAGCACCGGGGAAATCCAAGAGACCCAGTACTTC	CASTGEIQETQYF	many	TRBV25-1	TRBJ2-5	.
TGCGCCAGCAGCCCGCCTAGCGGGACCTCGATGGATACGCAGTATTTT	CASSPPSGTSMDTQYF	.	TRBV5-1	TRBJ2-3	TRBD2
TGTGCCAGCAGCCCCAAGACAGGGTTTGGGGCCAACGTCCTGACTTTC	CASSPKTGFGANVLTF	.	TRBV9	TRBJ2-6	TRBD1
TGTGCCAGCAGCTTAGGAGGGTGGTCGGAGCAGACCTACGAGCAGTACTTC	CASSLGGWSEQTYEQYF	few	TRBV13	TRBJ2-7	.
TGCAGTGCTAGAGATTTTGACGAGCAGTACTTC	CSARDFDEQYF	.	TRBV20-1	TRBJ2-7	.
TGCGCCAGCAGCTTGGCCGCGGGTCTCCACGAGCAGTACTTC	CASSLAAGLHEQYF	.	TRBV5-1	TRBJ2-7	.
TGTGCCATCAGTGAGTCCAACAGAAACGAGCAGTACTTC	CAISESNRNEQYF	few	TRBV10-3	TRBJ2-7	.
TGTGCCAGCAGCCCCCGCCGGGAGTCCTACGAGCAGTACTTC	CASSPRRESYEQYF	few	TRBV7-8	TRBJ2-7	.
TGTGCCAGCAGCCAAGGGACAGTTGAAGCTTTCTTT	CASSQGTVEAFF	many	TRBV4-2	TRBJ1-1	.
TGCGCCAGCAGCTTGGCCCCGGGCTTACTTGGGGCCGAGCAGTACTTC	CASSLAPGLLGAEQYF	.	TRBV5-1	TRBJ2-7	.
TGTGCCAGCAGCGTAGCGGTTAGGGGGGATACGCAGTATTTT	CASSVAVRGDTQYF	few	TRBV27	TRBJ2-3	.
TGTGCCAGCAGCTTTAGGGGGGCGGGGGCCCTATACAATGAGCAGTTCTTC	CASSFRGAGALYNEQFF	few	TRBV5-5	TRBJ2-1	.
TGTGCCAGCAGCTTAGTGAAGGGACCCCTAGCCAAAAACATTCAGTACTTC	CASSLVKGPLAKNIQYF	many	TRBV11-2	TRBJ2-4	.
TGCAGTGCTAGACCCACGAGGGCGAGCACCGGGGAGCTGTTTTTT	CSARPTRASTGELFF	few	TRBV20-1	TRBJ2-2	.
TGTGCCAGCAGCTTGCAGGGCCTAGACAATGAGCAGTTCTTC	CASSLQGLDNEQFF	.	TRBV5-6	TRBJ2-1	.
TGTGCCAGCACCCAGACAGGGGGCCTTGCAGATACGCAGTATTTT	CASTQTGGLADTQYF	.	TRBV7-9	TRBJ2-3	TRBD1
TGCGCCAGCAGCTATCGTGCCGTGGGACAATCGAACACCGGGGAGCTGTTTTTT	CASSYRAVGQSNTGELFF	many	TRBV5-1	TRBJ2-2	.
TGTGCCAGCAGTTCACAGGGGGTTTATGGCTACACCTTC	CASSSQGVYGYTF	.	TRBV12-3/TRBV12-4	TRBJ1-2	TRBD1
TGTGCCAGCAACCCAGGGACAGGCTACTATGGCTACACCTTC	CASNPGTGYYGYTF	.	TRBV12-3/TRBV12-4	TRBJ1-2	TRBD1
TGTGCCAGCAGTGCGGGTCGCGGGGCTTCCTACGAGCAGTACTTC	CASSAGRGASYEQYF	few	TRBV25-1	TRBJ2-7	.
TGCGCCAGCAGCTTGGATGGTCCAAGCTCTGGAAACACCATATATTTT	CASSLDGPSSGNTIYF	few	TRBV5-1	TRBJ1-3	.
TGCGCCAGCAGCCAGACCGGGACAATGAACACTGAAGCTTTCTTT	CASSQTGTMNTEAFF	many	TRBV4-1	TRBJ1-1	.
TGCAGCGTTGATGGGAACGACTATGGCTACACCTTC	CSVDGNDYGYTF	.	TRBV29-1	TRBJ1-2	.
TGTGCCAGCAGCCGCGACGGGTTCACAGATACGCAGTATTTT	CASSRDGFTDTQYF	.	TRBV27	TRBJ2-3	.
TGTGCCAGCACCAATTGGGACCCCTTCGCAACAGATACGCAGTATTTT	CASTNWDPFATDTQYF	.	TRBV12-3/TRBV12-4	TRBJ2-3	.
TGTGCCAGCAGCGTAGACGTGGGGGTTGGAACTGAAGCTTTCTTT	CASSVDVGVGTEAFF	many	TRBV9	TRBJ1-1	.
TGTGCCAGCAGCACGGACAGGGAGAGGGGCAATGAGCAGTTCTTC	CASSTDRERGNEQFF	.	TRBV7-9	TRBJ2-1	TRBD1
TGTGCCAGCAGTTTGACTAGCGGGGGGACCAGCTCCTACAATGAGCAGTTCTTC	CASSLTSGGTSSYNEQFF	.	TRBV6-2/TRBV6-3	TRBJ2-1	TRBD2
TGTGCCAGCATCAGAGGCTCACACAATGAGCAGTTCTTC	CASIRGSHNEQFF	.	TRBV6-1	TRBJ2-1	.
TGCAGTGCCAAACGGACCCACACTGAAGCTTTCTTT	CSAKRTHTEAFF	few	TRBV20-1	TRBJ1-1	.
TGTGCCAGCAGCCAGGAGTCTAGCGGGACCAGGACCGGGGAGCTGTTTTTT	CASSQESSGTRTGELFF	few	TRBV6-1	TRBJ2-2	TRBD2
TGTGCCAGTAAGACAGGGGACTACGAGCAGTACTTC	CASKTGDYEQYF	.	TRBV11-2	TRBJ2-7	TRBD1
TGTGCCAGCAGTTTATCTCGGGCTAGCGGTACGCAGTATTTT	CASSLSRASGTQYF	.	TRBV12-3/TRBV12-4	TRBJ2-3	TRBD2
TGTGCCAGCAGCCTAGGACGGCAGGGACCCTACGAGCAGTACTTC	CASSLGRQGPYEQYF	.	TRBV11-2	TRBJ2-7	.
TGTGCCAGCAGTGTCAGCCTAGCGGACCAAGAGACCCAGTACTTC	CASSVSLADQETQYF	few	TRBV2	TRBJ2-5	TRBD2
TGTGCCAGCAGCTTAGTTACGGGACTCGCCTACGAGCAGTACTTC	CASSLVTGLAYEQYF	.	TRBV13	TRBJ2-7	.
TGTGCCAGCAGTTTGATACTAGCGGGGGGCCCAGGGGAGACCCAGTACTTC	CASSLILAGGPGETQYF	.	TRBV12-3/TRBV12-4	TRBJ2-5	TRBD2
TGCGCCAGCACCACGGGCAGTCAAGAGACCCAGTACTTC	CASTTGSQETQYF	few	TRBV5-1	TRBJ2-5	.
TGCGCCAGCAGCTTAGGGGAAGGGGGCAATCAGCCCCAGCATTTT	CASSLGEGGNQPQHF	.	TRBV5-1	TRBJ1-5	.
TGCAGCGTTGATAGGCGGGAGGGGGGTCAAGAGACCCAGTACTTC	CSVDRREGGQETQYF	.	TRBV29-1	TRBJ2-5	TRBD2